The clone carrying this T cell receptor beta chain was detected once. Its matching antigen is unknown. The same CDR3 arises from other DNA sequences in this sample as well. Method: immunoSEQ multiplex PCR; TCRdb's copy keeps in-frame clones and lacks some. The sample has some 2,500,000 clones, roughly 93% seen once; the top ten hold about 0.39%. These data are taken from a study of shared clonotypes between healthy human individuals. For the study at large: The composition of the donors was two women and a few men aged 18 to 49.

Study-level findings and limits: Incompleteness in sorted-subset sequencing, despite large depth, was shown by rarefaction.

Sample: naive CD4+ T cells from PBMCs. Subset of the sample: CD45RA+ positively selected. The receptor's source is a man aged 18 to 35 in good health. Some clones in this sample may be carry-over from other donors' samples.

In DNA, the CDR3 is TGTGCCAGCAGTCGGACTAGCGGGGGGGACAATGAGCAGTTCTTC. It specifies CASSRTSGGDNEQFF. This chain connects TRBV28 to TRBJ2-1; 15 bases are a match to TRBD2. Germline V gives CDR1 MDHEN, CDR2 SYDVKM. The CDR3 is made up of 15 amino acids. The V and J ends lost 5 bases and 5 bases, in that order; junction bases with no gene match: 1.